These 4 T cell receptor beta chains share one sample of origin, sequenced in a study of CD4+ T cells in melanoma. Measured with immunoSEQ multiplex PCR; TCRdb has only the in-frame clones, and not every one. This repertoire shows around 10,000 clones, 70% to 80% found once; its top ten account for approximately 24%. Sequenced sample: tumor tissue. The receptor set was obtained from a human donor with melanoma.

In its sample, this clone was seen a few times. J is TRBJ2-3 and V is TRBV2, with D tentatively TRBD1 or TRBD2 (6 bases each). CDR1 and CDR2 (germline): SNHLY, FYNNEI. V was shortened by 1 base and J by 6 bases, with 11 bases between the two germline ends. CDR3 length: 14 amino acids. CDR3 DNA sequence: TGTGCCAGCAGTGAAGGTGGGGGGCCTGATACGCAGTATTTT. Translation: CASSEGGGPDTQYF.

V and J are TRBV4-1 and TRBJ2-2; 9 bases line up with TRBD1. V lost 5 bases and J lost 1; bases outside the gene matches: 5. Germline CDR1 MGHRA, CDR2 YSYEKL. This CDR3 has 16 residues. DNA for the CDR3: TGCGCCAGCAGCTCGCCGGACAGGGGGAACACCGGGGAGCTGTTTTTT. Its translation: CASSSPDRGNTGELFF.

The V call is TRBV7-8, the J call TRBJ2-1, with 12 bases fitting TRBD2. The J segment lost 0 bases and the V segment lost 0 bases, leaving 12 bases of the junction unmatched. Germline assignment: CDR1 SGHVS and CDR2 FQNEAQ. The CDR3 is 21 amino acids. The CDR3 DNA reads as TGTGCCAGCAGCTTAGCCCATGGGTGGCTAGCGGGGGGGCCCTCCTACAATGAGCAGTTCTTC. Protein product: CASSLAHGWLAGGPSYNEQFF.

The chain combines TRBV27 with TRBJ1-2; 8 positions match TRBD1. Germline V gene sequence: CDR1 MNHEY, CDR2 SMNVEV (reference sequence). The CDR3 extends over 16 amino acids. V trimming: 0 bases; J trimming: 10 bases; junction bases outside the gene matches: 13. The CDR3 DNA sequence: TGTGCCAGCAGTTTATCTTGGGCAGGGGGCGGGTCCCCCTACACCTTC. It specifies CASSLSWAGGGSPYTF.